Listed here are 9 T cell receptor beta chains from one sample, sequenced in a study of identical twins. TCRdb re-analysed the 5' RACE reads in MiXCR, keeping a single row per CDR3 protein. The sample lists more than 600,000 distinct CDR3 sequences, roughly 18% seen once, with approximately 14% in the top ten. These records were also assigned to another study, of T cells expressing NK-cell markers.

Sample: PBMCs. The receptors derive from a woman younger than 35 in good health.

In its sample, this clonotype was seen a few times. This could be a read error, since a much larger clone is one nucleotide away. The V and J genes are TRBV20-1 and TRBJ2-7, with D uncertain. Germline CDR1 DFQATT, CDR2 SNEGSKA (reference sequence). This CDR3 has 11 residues. Trimming left V 5 bases short and J 0 bases short, with 5 bases between. Here the CDR3 DNA reads TGCAGTGCTGGATACTCCTACGAGCAGTACTTC. It encodes CSAGYSYEQYF.

The V call is TRBV29-1, the J call TRBJ1-1; D is uncertain. CDR1 is SQVTM and CDR2 is ANQGSEA in the germline V gene. CDR3 length: 12 amino acids. V lost 4 bases, J lost 0 bases, and 6 bases lay in between. Here the CDR3 reads CSVGSVNTEAFF. The CDR3 DNA reads TGCAGCGTTGGGTCGGTGAACACTGAAGCTTTCTTT.

CDR3 region: CASGLVLGVAGDHEQFF. DNA of the CDR3: TGTGCTAGTGGTTTGGTATTAGGGGTAGCGGGAGACCATGAGCAGTTCTTC. The genes are TRBV12-5 and TRBJ2-1; 9 bases match TRBD2. Germline CDR1 is LGHNT and CDR2 is FRNRAP. CDR3 length equals 17 residues. V dropped 0 bases and J dropped 8; count of bases not matched to a gene: 11. Together with reference TRBV12-5 and TRBJ2-1, the CDR3 gives the full variable domain: DARVTQTPRHKVTEMGQEVTMRCQPILGHNTVFWYRQTMMQGLELLAYFRNRAPLDDSGMPKDRFSAEMPDATLATLKIQPSEPRDSAVYFCASGLVLGVAGDHEQFFGPGTRLTVL.

This clonotype has a handful of counts. V gene TRBV3-1 combines with J gene TRBJ1-1; no firm D call. The CDR3 sequence is 13 residues long. Germline loops: CDR1 LGHDT, CDR2 YNNKEL (reference sequence). V was trimmed by 3 bases and J by 1 base, leaving 6 bases between them. This chain's CDR3 is CASSQNQNTEAFF. As DNA, the CDR3 is TGTGCCAGCAGCCAGAACCAGAACACTGAAGCTTTCTTT.

This clonotype has only a few counts. The chain has TRBV12-3 or TRBV12-4 and TRBJ1-1, with D possibly matching TRBD1 (5 bases). V was shortened by 10 bases and J by 4 bases, with 16 bases between the two germline ends. The CDR3 consists of 13 residues. The CDR3, as DNA: TGTGCCACCGCCCTGGGGGGAAGCACTGAAGCTTTCTTT. Its translation: CATALGGSTEAFF.

The chain has TRBV29-1 and TRBJ2-5; 8 nucleotides agree with TRBD2. V gave up 7 bases and J gave up 5 bases; unmatched junction bases: 6. The germline V gene encodes CDR1 SQVTM and CDR2 ANQGSEA. This CDR3 is built from 12 residues. The CDR3 sequence: CSAGTGGETQYF. The DNA of the CDR3 is TGCAGCGCCGGAACGGGAGGGGAGACCCAGTACTTC.

This clonotype was observed a handful of times. The chain combines TRBV18 with TRBJ2-1; TRBD1 agrees at 10 bases. V lost 4 bases and J lost 6; bases outside the gene matches: 6. The germline CDR1 and CDR2 sequences are KGHSH and LQKENI. The CDR3 sequence is 15 residues long. The CDR3: CASSRYRDRGNEQFF. The CDR3 DNA follows: TGTGCCAGCTCACGGTACCGGGACAGGGGCAATGAGCAGTTCTTC.

The V call is TRBV3-1, the J call TRBJ2-2, with TRBD2 identical over 8 bases. CDR1 and CDR2 from the germline V gene are LGHDT and YNNKEL (reference sequence). J lost 4 bases, V lost 1 base, and 5 bases had no gene match. The length of the CDR3 is 16 residues. Here the CDR3 DNA reads TGTGCCAGCAGCCAAGCCCCAGCGGGAGTCACCGGGGAGCTGTTTTTT. This sequence encodes CASSQAPAGVTGELFF. Filled out from reference TRBV3-1 and TRBJ2-2, the complete variable domain reads DTAVSQTPKYLVTQMGNDKSIKCEQNLGHDTMYWYKQDSKKFLKIMFSYNNKELIINETVPNRFSPKSPDKAHLNLHINSLELGDSAVYFCASSQAPAGVTGELFFGEGSRLTVL.

This clonotype has more than one count but fewer than ten. The chain combines TRBV7-6 with TRBJ2-7; TRBD2 might be the D (6 bases). Deletions cut 2 bases from V and 8 bases from J, with 13 bases between. Germline V gene lookup returns CDR1 SGHVS and CDR2 FNYEAQ. This CDR3 is 13 amino acids long. CDR3 in DNA: TGTGCCAGCAGCTTATTAAAGGAGGGGCAGCAGTACTTC. Protein sequence: CASSLLKEGQQYF.